The 28 T cell receptor beta chains below all came from one sample that was sequenced in a study of CD8 T cells in ankylosing spondylitis. Study-level points and caveats: Fewer than ten highly homologous variants made up a TCR beta motif that seemed to typify ankylosing spondylitis blood.

TCRdb re-called the 5' RACE reads through MiXCR, storing one row per CDR3 protein. The sample lists about 420,000 distinct CDR3 sequences, more than 20% occurring once. Their specific antigens are unknown. The sample consisted of blood, either unsorted or a sorted T cell fraction (not recorded which). The receptor set was obtained from a male donor with ankylosing spondylitis.

This clonotype has just a few counts. CDR3 protein: CASSESDRDRAFF. In nucleotides, the CDR3 is TGCGCCAGCAGTGAGTCGGACAGGGATAGAGCTTTCTTT. The chain combines TRBV10-1 with TRBJ1-1; TRBD1 matches 8 bases. Looked up from germline, CDR1 is WNHNN and CDR2 is SYGVQD (reference sequence). The CDR3 has 13 residues. Trimming cost V 0 bases and J 10 bases; bases outside gene matches: 4.

The chain uses TRBV6-1 and TRBJ2-3; D is perhaps TRBD1 (5 bases). V was clipped by 6 bases and J by 4 bases, with 17 bases between them. CDR3 size: 15 residues. Germline V gives CDR1 MNHNS, CDR2 SASEGT. As DNA, the CDR3 is TGTGCCAGCAGGCGGCTGACAGTTAGTGCAGATACGCAGTATTTT. Translated: CASRRLTVSADTQYF.

The V and J genes are TRBV5-1 and TRBJ2-7; the D is unclear. Germline values: CDR1 SGHRS, CDR2 YFSETQ. The CDR3 loop spans 11 amino acids. V lost 5 bases and J 8 bases, leaving 11 bases between the germline ends. CDR3 amino acids: CASSSEIQQYF. DNA for the CDR3: TGCGCCAGCAGTTCGGAGATACAGCAGTACTTC.

The gene calls are TRBV29-1 and TRBJ2-1; D is uncertain. Trimming cost V 4 bases and J 8 bases, with 18 bases left between them. Germline V gene sequence: CDR1 SQVTM, CDR2 ANQGSEA. The CDR3 is 14 amino acids. Here the CDR3 reads CSVGWEGPGDEQFF. The CDR3 DNA is TGCAGCGTTGGGTGGGAAGGCCCTGGGGATGAGCAGTTCTTC.

This clonotype was counted between two and nine times. The chain combines TRBV14 with TRBJ1-3; TRBD1 might be the D (6 bases). The germline V gene has CDR1 SGHDN and CDR2 FVKESK. This CDR3 spans 20 amino acids. V shed 0 bases and J shed 0 bases, with 21 bases lying between them. DNA of the CDR3: TGTGCCAGCAGCCAAGATTGGGGCCGGGGGCCGGGCTTCTCTGGAAACACCATATATTTT. Its translation is CASSQDWGRGPGFSGNTIYF.

The chain joins TRBV9 to TRBJ2-6; D is unresolved. This CDR3 has 15 amino acids. Trimming took 3 bases from V and 3 from J, leaving 10 bases between them. Germline loops: CDR1 SGDLS, CDR2 YYNGEE. CDR3 protein: CASSGNILGANVLTF. The CDR3 DNA reads TGTGCCAGCAGCGGGAACATACTTGGGGCCAACGTCCTGACTTTC.

The chain links TRBV4-2 to TRBJ2-2; 10 bases agree with TRBD1. CDR1 and CDR2 (germline): LGHNA, YNFKEQ. CDR3 length: 16 amino acids. J was trimmed by 6 bases and V by 1 base; bases with no gene match: 5. CDR3 coding DNA: TGTGCCAGCAGCCAAGGAACCGGGACAGGGGCCGGGGAGCTGTTTTTT. This gives the protein CASSQGTGTGAGELFF.

This clonotype appeared many times. J is TRBJ2-1 and V is TRBV5-1; D call uncertain. CDR1 is SGHRS and CDR2 is YFSETQ in the germline V gene. This CDR3 is built from 15 residues. V shed 0 bases and J shed 8 bases, with 15 bases lying between them. The CDR3 loop reads CASSLAKSTNDEQFF. The CDR3 DNA follows: TGCGCCAGCAGCTTGGCCAAATCAACTAACGATGAGCAGTTCTTC.

The V call is TRBV12-3 or TRBV12-4, the J call TRBJ2-2; D is perhaps TRBD1 or TRBD2 (5 bases each). This CDR3 is 16 amino acids long. V shed 7 bases and J shed 4 bases, with 19 bases lying between them. CDR3 coding DNA: TGTGCCAGCACCCTTACGGGGCGTTTAGGCACCGGGGAGCTGTTTTTT. This sequence encodes CASTLTGRLGTGELFF.

The CDR3 bases are TGTGCCAGCAGTCCGGGGGGGTACACTGAAGCTTTCTTT. Residues: CASSPGGYTEAFF. The gene calls are TRBV2 and TRBJ1-1; tentatively, D is TRBD1 (5 bases). Germline V gene sequence: CDR1 SNHLY, CDR2 FYNNEI. The CDR3 is 13 amino acids. Trimming removed 5 bases at V and 3 bases at J, with 10 bases between.

This clonotype was observed a handful of times. J is TRBJ1-1 and V is TRBV20-1; no clear D. The germline gives CDR1 DFQATT, CDR2 SNEGSKA (reference sequence). The CDR3 is 14 residues long. V gave up 0 bases and J gave up 2 bases, with 10 bases separating them. DNA of the CDR3: TGCAGTGCTAGAGACTCTGCGGATAACACTGAAGCTTTCTTT. It specifies CSARDSADNTEAFF.

This clonotype appeared a few times. This chain joins TRBV6-5 and TRBJ2-4, with a weak D call TRBD1 (5 bases). Germline values: CDR1 MNHEY, CDR2 SVGAGI. This CDR3 has 16 amino acids. V was pared by 4 bases and J by 0 bases, with 13 bases between. The CDR3 is CASSSRQSLAKNIQYF. CDR3 coding DNA: TGTGCCAGCAGTTCAAGACAGAGCCTAGCCAAAAACATTCAGTACTTC.

This clonotype was seen a handful of times. The gene calls are TRBV20-1 and TRBJ1-5; a possible D gene is TRBD1 (5 bases). The V and J ends lost 1 base and 11 bases respectively, with 18 bases between them. The germline V gene encodes CDR1 DFQATT and CDR2 SNEGSKA (reference sequence). The CDR3 extends over 14 amino acids. The CDR3 region is CSARGGVREGTQHF. CDR3 in DNA: TGCAGTGCTAGAGGAGGGGTGAGGGAGGGGACCCAGCATTTT.

This clonotype was seen more than once but under ten times. J is TRBJ2-2 and V is TRBV11-2; tentatively, D is TRBD2 (5 bases). Germline values: CDR1 SGHAT, CDR2 FQNNGV. The CDR3 totals 13 residues. The V end was cut by 5 bases, the J end by 7 bases, with 11 bases between. This CDR3 is CASSIGIHGELFF. CDR3 bases: TGTGCCAGCAGCATCGGGATCCACGGGGAGCTGTTTTTT.

The rearrangement links TRBV7-3 to TRBJ2-5; perhaps D is TRBD1 or TRBD2 (5 bases each). Trimming took 0 bases from V and 8 from J, leaving 10 bases between them. CDR1 is SGHTA, CDR2 FQGTGA, per germline. The CDR3 is 13 amino acids. CDR3 bases: TGTGCCAGCAGCTTAACGTTTGGGGGAACCCAGTACTTC. Protein sequence: CASSLTFGGTQYF.

This clonotype was seen more than once but under ten times. This chain links TRBV28 with TRBJ2-7; unclear D gene. The CDR3 contains 13 residues. The germline CDR1 and CDR2 sequences are MDHEN and SYDVKM. V lost 3 bases and J lost 2, with 8 bases in between. CDR3 in amino acids: CASSLQLPYEQYF. In DNA form, the CDR3 reads TGTGCCAGCAGTTTGCAACTACCCTACGAGCAGTACTTC.

This clonotype was counted only a few times. The genes are TRBV20-1 and TRBJ2-7; 10 bases line up with TRBD1. V shed 7 bases, J shed 3 bases, and the junction held 6 bases outside the gene matches. The CDR3 consists of 13 residues. Germline CDR1 DFQATT, CDR2 SNEGSKA (reference sequence). CDR3 in DNA: TGCAGTGTTCGGACAGGGGGTAGCTACGAGCAGTACTTC. Its protein product is CSVRTGGSYEQYF.

The chain uses TRBV12-3 or TRBV12-4 and TRBJ1-1; 9 bases agree with TRBD1. V lost 6 bases and J lost 10; bases outside the gene matches: 12. This CDR3 comprises 14 residues. This CDR3 reads CASRETGGVGVAFF. The CDR3 bases are TGTGCCAGCAGGGAAACAGGGGGCGTGGGGGTAGCTTTCTTT.

This clonotype came up a few times. This chain uses TRBV21-1 with TRBJ2-1; TRBD2 is the table's D call, not checked against the DNA. TRBV21-1 is marked as a pseudogene. This CDR3 is 15 amino acids long. The CDR3: CASSPRGGTYNEQFF. CDR3 DNA: TGTGCCAGCAGCCCCCGAGGAGGAACCTACAATGAGCAGTTCTTC.

V usage is TRBV20-1 and J usage is TRBJ1-1; maybe TRBD1 (6 bases). With 6 bases removed from V and 3 bases from J, the gap between germline ends came to 14 bases. The CDR3 length is 13 residues. Germline CDR1 and CDR2: DFQATT and SNEGSKA (reference sequence). Written as DNA, the CDR3 is TGCAGTGCCCGACGGGGGCTGGACACTGAAGCTTTCTTT. Its translation: CSARRGLDTEAFF.

This clonotype was recorded many times. The J gene is TRBJ2-1, the V gene TRBV12-3 or TRBV12-4, with a tentative D call TRBD1 (6 bases). The CDR3 loop spans 16 amino acids. Deletions cut 2 bases from V and 0 bases from J, with 11 bases between. The CDR3 sequence: CASSLSYRDSYNEQFF. DNA of the CDR3: TGTGCCAGCAGTTTAAGTTACAGGGACTCCTACAATGAGCAGTTCTTC.

This clonotype appeared a few times. The CDR3 DNA reads as TGTGCCAGCAGCTTAAATCCGGCTTTGGATGAGCAGTTCTTC. It specifies CASSLNPALDEQFF. The gene calls are TRBV11-3 and TRBJ2-1; no clear D. The CDR3 sequence is 14 residues long. Trimming removed 2 bases at V and 8 bases at J, with 13 bases between. Germline V gives CDR1 SGHNT, CDR2 YENEEA.

This clonotype has a single count. The J gene is TRBJ1-5, the V gene TRBV29-1; D possibly corresponds to TRBD1 (5 bases). The length of the CDR3 is 12 residues. V was trimmed by 4 bases and J by 3 bases, leaving 7 bases between them. Germline CDR1 SQVTM, CDR2 ANQGSEA. Here the CDR3 reads CSVGDLNQPQHF. CDR3 sequence (DNA): TGCAGCGTTGGGGACCTCAATCAGCCCCAGCATTTT.

This clonotype was counted once. This chain joins TRBV7-2 and TRBJ1-2; TRBD1 is a possible D gene (6 bases). The CDR3 has 13 residues. Per germline, CDR1 SGHTA and CDR2 FQGNSA. Trimming cost V 5 bases and J 6 bases, with 13 bases left between them. The CDR3 DNA sequence: TGTGCCAGCAGCACAGGGCCGAGAGATGGCTACACCTTC. This codes for CASSTGPRDGYTF.

This clonotype was seen a few times. The chain joins TRBV11-1 to TRBJ2-5; D may match TRBD1 or TRBD2 (6 bases each). Germline V gene lookup returns CDR1 SGHAT and CDR2 FQDESV (reference sequence). There are 18 residues in the CDR3. The ends were cut back, 2 bases at V and 2 bases at J, with 21 bases in the middle. CDR3 coding DNA: TGTGCCAGCAGCTTAAGCACTGGGGGGCCGTGGAATCAAGAGACCCAGTACTTC. Encoded protein: CASSLSTGGPWNQETQYF. Together with reference TRBV11-1 and TRBJ2-5, the CDR3 gives the full variable domain: EAEVAQSPRYKITEKSQAVAFWCDPISGHATLYWYRQILGQGPELLVQFQDESVVDDSQLPKDRFSAERLKGVDSTLKIQPAELGDSAMYLCASSLSTGGPWNQETQYFGPGTRLLVL.

The chain employs TRBV29-1 and TRBJ2-3; 10 bases are shared with TRBD2. V lost 7 bases, J lost 5 bases, and 12 bases stayed unmatched. The CDR3 loop spans 15 amino acids. Germline lookup yields CDR1 SQVTM and CDR2 ANQGSEA. CDR3 nucleotide sequence: TGCAGCGACCGTGCCAGTAGCGGGAGGTTAGATACGCAGTATTTT. Its protein product is CSDRASSGRLDTQYF.

The chain uses TRBV4-3 and TRBJ2-1; D tentatively fits TRBD1 or TRBD2 (5 bases each). Germline CDR1 LGHNA, CDR2 YSLEER. V lost 0 bases and J 0 bases, leaving 12 bases between the germline ends. The CDR3 extends over 17 amino acids. CDR3 in amino acids: CASSQERGATSYNEQFF. DNA for the CDR3: TGCGCCAGCAGCCAAGAAAGGGGAGCCACCTCCTACAATGAGCAGTTCTTC.

In this sample, this clonotype turned up many times. The chain recombines TRBV7-9 with TRBJ2-7; the D is unclear. In germline, CDR1 is SEHNR, CDR2 FQNEAQ (reference sequence). This CDR3 has 11 amino acids. The ends were cut back, 5 bases at V and 6 bases at J, with 8 bases in the middle. The CDR3, as DNA: TGTGCCAGCAGCGAGATGAGCGAGCAGTACTTC. Its translation is CASSEMSEQYF.